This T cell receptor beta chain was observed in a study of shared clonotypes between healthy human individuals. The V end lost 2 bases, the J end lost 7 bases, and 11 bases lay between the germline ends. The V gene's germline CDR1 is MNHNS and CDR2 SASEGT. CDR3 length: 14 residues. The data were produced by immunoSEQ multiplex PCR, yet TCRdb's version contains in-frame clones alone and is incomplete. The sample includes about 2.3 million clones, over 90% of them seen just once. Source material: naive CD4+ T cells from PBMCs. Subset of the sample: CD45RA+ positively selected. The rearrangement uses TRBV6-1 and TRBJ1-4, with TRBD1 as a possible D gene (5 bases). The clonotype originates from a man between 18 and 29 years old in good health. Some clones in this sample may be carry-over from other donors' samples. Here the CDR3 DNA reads TGTGCCAGCAGTGAATGGGCAGGGACTGAAAAACTGTTTTTT. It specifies CASSEWAGTEKLFF.